These 22 T cell receptor beta chains originate from one sample sequenced in a study of blood T cell repertoires in COVID-19. Here immunoSEQ multiplex PCR was the method, and the copy in TCRdb shows in-frame clones only, minus some. The sample consists of around 420,000 clones, roughly 88% of them appearing once. The sample comprised PBMCs or T cells enriched from blood (not recorded which). These receptor sequences come from a woman in her 40s with acute COVID-19.

This rearrangement joins TRBV5-6 to TRBJ2-7, with a possible D match to TRBD2 (5 bases). The CDR3 has 14 amino acids. Germline-derived CDR1 and CDR2 are SGHDT and YYEEEE. V was trimmed by 6 bases and J by 3 bases, leaving 16 bases between them. In DNA, the CDR3 is TGTGCCAGCACCCCCGGGATCTTACTCTACGAGCAGTACTTC. This encodes CASTPGILLYEQYF.

The chain carries TRBV18 and TRBJ1-4, with D unresolved. CDR1 is KGHSH, CDR2 LQKENI, per germline. The CDR3 covers 16 residues. V lost 3 bases to trimming and J lost 1 base, with 12 bases between them. CDR3 sequence (DNA): TGTGCCAGCTCACCTTTCCTAAGAGGAACTAATGAAAAACTGTTTTTT. It codes for CASSPFLRGTNEKLFF.

A single count supports this clone. The rearrangement links TRBV30 to TRBJ1-5; TRBD1 is a possible D gene (6 bases). CDR3 length: 14 amino acids. Trimming left V 4 bases short and J 2 bases short, with 12 bases between. Per the germline V gene, CDR1 is GTSNPN and CDR2 is SVGIG (reference sequence). The CDR3 sequence is CAWTLGGGNQPQHF. The DNA for the CDR3 is TGTGCCTGGACCTTAGGGGGAGGCAATCAGCCCCAGCATTTT.

The chain is built from TRBV10-3 and TRBJ1-1; TRBD1 might be the D (5 bases). This CDR3 is 12 amino acids long. V shed 4 bases and J shed 8 bases, with 11 bases lying between them. Germline CDR1 and CDR2: ENHRY and SYGVKD. The CDR3 here is CAISGGLLEAFF. Written as DNA, the CDR3 is TGTGCCATCAGTGGGGGACTCCTCGAAGCTTTCTTT.

This chain connects TRBV11-2 to TRBJ2-4, with 15 bases identical to TRBD2. This CDR3 is 17 amino acids long. Germline V CDR1 and CDR2: SGHAT, FQNNGV. V gave up 4 bases and J gave up 6 bases; unmatched junction bases: 7. CDR3 sequence reads: CASSSRTSGGVLNIQYF. CDR3 nucleotides: TGTGCCAGCAGCTCAAGGACTAGCGGGGGGGTGTTAAACATTCAGTACTTC.

In this sample, this clone turned up once. V usage is TRBV19 and J usage is TRBJ1-2; D possibly corresponds to TRBD1 (5 bases). The CDR3 length is 15 residues. Germline V gene sequence: CDR1 LNHDA, CDR2 SQIVND (reference sequence). Trimming shortened V by 7 bases and J by 8 bases, and 23 bases separated the two germline ends. The chain's CDR3 is CASTGAQEGVWGYTF. The CDR3 DNA sequence: TGTGCCAGTACTGGGGCCCAGGAGGGTGTTTGGGGCTACACCTTC.

The gene calls are TRBV7-9 and TRBJ2-3; no clear D. The CDR3 contains 15 residues. The V end was cut by 1 base, the J end by 2 bases, with 10 bases between. In germline, CDR1 is SEHNR, CDR2 FQNEAQ (reference sequence). The CDR3 sequence is CASSLDSPHTDTQYF. The CDR3 DNA is TGTGCCAGCAGCTTAGATAGTCCCCACACAGATACGCAGTATTTT.

This rearrangement joins TRBV2 to TRBJ1-2; the D gene is possibly TRBD1 (6 bases). Germline V gives CDR1 SNHLY, CDR2 FYNNEI. This CDR3 is 16 amino acids long. V lost 8 bases and J lost 5, with 24 bases in between. The CDR3 nucleotides read TGTGCCAGCTACCCGGCTGGCAGGGGCTGGGAATATGGCTACACCTTC. As protein: CASYPAGRGWEYGYTF.

This chain uses TRBV7-8 with TRBJ1-3, with D possibly being TRBD1 (6 bases). The V and J ends lost 3 bases and 0 bases respectively, with 18 bases between them. The CDR3 loop spans 18 amino acids. The germline V gene has CDR1 SGHVS and CDR2 FQNEAQ. Written as DNA, the CDR3 is TGTGCCAGCAGCTTGGGGGGGGCCACAGGGAGCTCTGGAAACACCATATATTTT. Protein product: CASSLGGATGSSGNTIYF.

This clone was counted once. This chain joins TRBV19 and TRBJ2-7, with TRBD1 matching 9 bases. The germline V gene has CDR1 LNHDA and CDR2 SQIVND (reference sequence). The CDR3 spans 14 residues. The V segment lost 6 bases and the J segment 4 bases; nucleotides outside the gene matches: 7. CDR3 bases: TGTGCCAGTAGCGACAGGGGGAGGTATTACGAGCAGTACTTC. It yields the protein CASSDRGRYYEQYF.

V and J are TRBV2 and TRBJ1-2, with D uncertain. V lost 6 bases and J lost 8, with 25 bases in between. Germline V gene lookup returns CDR1 SNHLY and CDR2 FYNNEI. The CDR3 has 16 residues. The CDR3 protein is CASRFDGADWALGYTF. Written as DNA, the CDR3 is TGTGCCAGCAGGTTTGACGGCGCGGACTGGGCCCTAGGCTACACCTTC.

This chain uses TRBV30 with TRBJ2-3; TRBD2 aligns across 14 bases. J lost 5 bases, V lost 0 bases, and 4 bases had no gene match. The length of the CDR3 is 16 residues. The germline V gene has CDR1 GTSNPN and CDR2 SVGIG (reference sequence). The CDR3 nucleotides read TGTGCCTGGAGTGTTGGACTAGCGGGGGGAGGAGATACGCAGTATTTT. Translation gives CAWSVGLAGGGDTQYF. Full variable domain (missing parts from reference TRBV30 and TRBJ2-3): SQTIHQWPATLVQPVGSPLSLECTVEGTSNPNLYWYRQAAGRGLQLLFYSVGIGQISSEVPQNLSASRPQDRQFILSSKKLLLSDSGFYLCAWSVGLAGGGDTQYFGPGTRLTVL.

The V gene is TRBV27, the J gene TRBJ2-7; 8 bases are shared with TRBD2. Germline V CDR1 and CDR2: MNHEY, SMNVEV (reference sequence). The V gene end was trimmed by 2 bases and the J gene end by 3 bases; junction bases not matched to a gene: 6. The CDR3 consists of 15 residues. This chain's CDR3 is CASSLLGGAFYEQYF. The CDR3 coding sequence is TGTGCCAGCAGTTTACTCGGGGGGGCCTTCTACGAGCAGTACTTC.

The rearrangement joins TRBV4-1 to TRBJ2-5; tentatively, D is TRBD2 (7 bases). There are 15 residues in the CDR3. Germline CDR1 reads MGHRA; CDR2 reads YSYEKL. V lost 3 bases to trimming and J lost 7 bases, with 18 bases between them. CDR3 nucleotide sequence: TGCGCCAGCAGCCAGCGGACAGACTGGGGGGGGACCCAGTACTTC. Amino acids: CASSQRTDWGGTQYF.

The rearrangement joins TRBV19 to TRBJ1-1; D is uncertain. V was shortened by 3 bases and J by 7 bases, with 6 bases between the two germline ends. Looked up from germline, CDR1 is LNHDA and CDR2 is SQIVND (reference sequence). This CDR3 has 11 amino acids. CDR3 sequence: CASSMRVEAFF. The DNA of the CDR3 is TGTGCCAGTAGTATGCGGGTTGAAGCTTTCTTT.

In its sample, this clone was seen a few times. Here the CDR3 reads CASSGSYSGNTIYF. CDR3 bases: TGCGCCAGCAGTGGGAGCTACTCTGGAAACACCATATATTTT. V and J are TRBV10-2 and TRBJ1-3, with D unclear. There are 14 residues in the CDR3. The germline V gene has CDR1 WSHSY and CDR2 SAAADI. The V end lost 4 bases, the J end lost 0 bases, and 7 bases lay between the germline ends.

This clone has only one observation. V gene TRBV19 combines with J gene TRBJ2-3, with D maybe TRBD2 (6 bases). The germline V gene has CDR1 LNHDA and CDR2 SQIVND (reference sequence). The CDR3 is 16 amino acids. Trimming shortened V by 3 bases and J by 3 bases, and 16 bases separated the two germline ends. The CDR3 region is CASSMRGGLTTDTQYF. The CDR3 bases are TGTGCCAGTAGTATGCGGGGAGGACTTACAACAGATACGCAGTATTTT.

This chain links TRBV16 with TRBJ1-2; 9 bases are a match to TRBD1. V gave up 0 bases and J gave up 4 bases; unmatched junction bases: 6. Germline loops: CDR1 KGHSY, CDR2 FQNENV. This CDR3 is built from 16 residues. CDR3 coding DNA: TGTGCCAGCAGCCAATCTCCGGGACAGGGCGGCTATGGCTACACCTTC. Protein: CASSQSPGQGGYGYTF.

The chain employs TRBV6-5 and TRBJ1-2, with 8 positions matching TRBD1. The CDR3 loop spans 14 amino acids. The germline V gene encodes CDR1 MNHEY and CDR2 SVGAGI. With V trimmed by 5 bases and J by 4 bases, 6 bases remained unmatched. The DNA of the CDR3 is TGTGCCAGCAGTACGCCGGACAGGGTCTATGGCTACACCTTC. This sequence encodes CASSTPDRVYGYTF.

V and J are TRBV19 and TRBJ1-2; 8 nucleotides match TRBD1. Germline CDR1 and CDR2: LNHDA and SQIVND (reference sequence). V shed 4 bases, J shed 7 bases, and the junction held 8 bases outside the gene matches. The CDR3 length is 14 residues. Written as DNA, the CDR3 is TGTGCCAGTAGTACAAGACAGGGGACCACTGGCTACACCTTC. This gives the protein CASSTRQGTTGYTF.

This chain uses TRBV7-9 with TRBJ2-5; no firm D call. Germline V gene data show CDR1 as SEHNR and CDR2 as FQNEAQ (reference sequence). The CDR3 covers 13 residues. V lost 4 bases and J 5 bases, leaving 11 bases between the germline ends. DNA of the CDR3: TGTGCCAGCAGCTCATACCTCCGGGAGACCCAGTACTTC. It is translated as CASSSYLRETQYF.

The CDR3 bases are TGCGCCAGCAGTGTGGACAGGGGGCAGGCTTTCTTT. Encoded protein: CASSVDRGQAFF. V usage is TRBV10-2 and J usage is TRBJ1-1; 11 bases are shared with TRBD1. The CDR3 is 12 amino acids. CDR1 and CDR2 (germline): WSHSY, SAAADI. Unmatched junction bases numbered 3, after V lost 4 bases and J lost 11 bases.